These T cell receptor beta chains were read from a single sample in a study of shared clonotypes between healthy human individuals. TCRdb's table, derived via immunoSEQ multiplex PCR, lists solely in-frame clones and lacks some. The sample holds around 1.1 million clones; approximately 80% are singletons and the top ten take 0.61%. Sequencing was carried out using memory CD4+ T cells from PBMCs. These receptors were obtained from a man aged 18 to 35 in good health. Some clones in this sample may be carry-over from other donors' samples. Both conserved end residues are part of each CDR3. D genes are given only for firm matches. The size of a clone is reported for some rows only, either as once, few or many, or as a class for expanded clones.

J gene,D gene,V gene,clone size,CDR3 length,CDR3 protein,CDR3 DNA
TRBJ2-5,TRBD2,TRBV5-1,once,15,CASSLGLAGQETQYF,TGCGCCAGCAGCCTGGGACTAGCGGGACAAGAGACCCAGTACTTC
TRBJ2-7,TRBD1,TRBV6-1,NA,15,CASSEKTGGSYEQYF,TGTGCCAGCAGTGAGAAGACAGGGGGCTCCTACGAGCAGTACTTC
TRBJ1-4,NA,TRBV19,NA,14,CASTEAVFNEKLFF,TGTGCCAGTACTGAGGCAGTTTTTAATGAAAAACTGTTTTTT
TRBJ2-7,NA,TRBV7-8,NA,16,CASTVRGPGDSYEQYF,TGTGCCAGCACCGTGCGGGGACCGGGGGATTCCTACGAGCAGTACTTC
TRBJ1-1,NA,TRBV5-5,many,14,CASSFASRGLEAFF,TGTGCCAGCAGCTTTGCGTCTAGGGGACTTGAAGCTTTCTTT
TRBJ2-5,TRBD2,TRBV7-2,NA,14,CASSRPGGVETQYF,TGTGCCAGCAGCCGTCCGGGGGGGGTAGAGACCCAGTACTTC
TRBJ2-5,NA,TRBV9,NA,15,CASSTNQAKQETQYF,TGTGCCAGCAGCACAAATCAGGCGAAACAAGAGACCCAGTACTTC
TRBJ2-7,NA,TRBV6-1,NA,14,CASPPGSGRTEQYF,TGTGCCAGCCCCCCCGGTTCGGGGAGAACCGAGCAGTACTTC
TRBJ2-2,TRBD1,TRBV10-2,NA,15,CASSATGGNTGELFF,TGCGCCAGCAGTGCGACAGGGGGTAACACCGGGGAGCTGTTTTTT
TRBJ1-1,TRBD1,TRBV11-3,NA,13,CASSWGQLTEAFF,TGTGCCAGCAGCTGGGGACAGCTCACTGAAGCTTTCTTT
TRBJ1-2,TRBD1,TRBV25-1,once,16,CASSDLGQTSNYGYTF,TGTGCCAGCAGTGATCTGGGACAGACGTCTAACTATGGCTACACCTTC
TRBJ2-7,TRBD2,TRBV28,NA,16,CASSSPPTSGRAEQYF,TGTGCCAGCAGTTCCCCCCCTACTAGCGGGAGGGCCGAGCAGTACTTC
TRBJ1-1,NA,TRBV18,NA,12,CASSPFGREAFF,TGTGCCAGCTCACCTTTCGGCAGAGAAGCTTTCTTT
TRBJ2-5,NA,TRBV5-4,NA,17,CASSPNPPGAPQETQYF,TGTGCCAGCAGCCCTAACCCTCCGGGGGCTCCCCAAGAGACCCAGTACTTC